The present entry profiles one TCR beta chain with its context. This sample was included in a study of blood T cell repertoires in COVID-19. The protocol was immunoSEQ multiplex PCR, while the TCRdb copy is restricted to in-frame clones and leaves out a portion. Of 200,000 to 250,000 clones detected, approximately 86% appear once; the ten largest clones hold 4.5% to 5.5%. Cohort placement rested on clinical history that participants reported themselves. Germline loops: CDR1 KGHDR, CDR2 SFDVKD. Trimming removed 3 bases from V and 6 bases from J; junction bases left unmatched: 10. The CDR3 is made up of 17 amino acids.

The V gene is TRBV24-1, the J gene TRBJ2-2; 9 positions agree with TRBD1. This TCR was sampled from a woman aged 25 to 39 who had been exposed to COVID-19. The source material was PBMCs or T cells enriched from blood (not recorded which). The CDR3 DNA reads TGTGCCACCAGTGATCCCCCAAACAGGGGGCTGGCCGGGGAGCTGTTTTTT. Its protein product is CATSDPPNRGLAGELFF.